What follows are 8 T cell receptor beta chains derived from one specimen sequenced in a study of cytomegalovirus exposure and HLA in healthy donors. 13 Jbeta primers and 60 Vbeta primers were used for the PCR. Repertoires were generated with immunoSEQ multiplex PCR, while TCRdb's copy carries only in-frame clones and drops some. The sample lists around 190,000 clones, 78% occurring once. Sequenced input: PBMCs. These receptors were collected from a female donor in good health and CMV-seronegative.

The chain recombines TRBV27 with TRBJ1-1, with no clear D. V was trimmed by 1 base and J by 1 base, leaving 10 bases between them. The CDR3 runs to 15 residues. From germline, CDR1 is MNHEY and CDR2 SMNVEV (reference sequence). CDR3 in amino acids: CASSLLKGANTEAFF. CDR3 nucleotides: TGTGCCAGCAGTTTATTGAAGGGAGCGAACACTGAAGCTTTCTTT.

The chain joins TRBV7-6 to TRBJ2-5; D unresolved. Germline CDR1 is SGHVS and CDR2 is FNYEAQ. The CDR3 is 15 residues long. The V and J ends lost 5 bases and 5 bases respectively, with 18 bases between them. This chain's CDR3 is CASSQDGASGETQYF. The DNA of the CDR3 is TGTGCCAGCAGCCAAGACGGAGCGAGTGGTGAGACCCAGTACTTC. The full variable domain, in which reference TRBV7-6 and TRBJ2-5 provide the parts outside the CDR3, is GAGVSQSPRYKVTKRGQDVALRCDPISGHVSLYWYRQALGQGPEFLTYFNYEAQQDKSGLPNDRFSAERPEGSISTLTIQRTEQRDSAMYRCASSQDGASGETQYFGPGTRLLVL.

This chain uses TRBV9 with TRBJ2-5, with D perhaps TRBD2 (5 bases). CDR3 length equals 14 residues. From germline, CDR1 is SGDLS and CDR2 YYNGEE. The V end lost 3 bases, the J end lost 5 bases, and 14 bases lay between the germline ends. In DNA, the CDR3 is TGTGCCAGCAGCGCGTACGGTAGCGTGGAGACCCAGTACTTC. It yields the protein CASSAYGSVETQYF.

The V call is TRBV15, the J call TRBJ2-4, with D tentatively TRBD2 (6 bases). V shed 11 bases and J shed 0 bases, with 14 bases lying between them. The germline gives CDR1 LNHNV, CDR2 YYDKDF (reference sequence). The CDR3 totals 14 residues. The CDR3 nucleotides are TGTGCCTCCGCTGGGGGACTAGCCAAAAACATTCAGTACTTC. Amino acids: CASAGGLAKNIQYF.

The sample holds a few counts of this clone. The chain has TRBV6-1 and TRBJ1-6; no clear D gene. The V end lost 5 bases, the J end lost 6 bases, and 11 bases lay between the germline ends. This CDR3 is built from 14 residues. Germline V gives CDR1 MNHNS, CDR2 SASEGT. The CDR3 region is CASSPQSVNSPLHF. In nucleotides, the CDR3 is TGTGCCAGCAGTCCCCAGAGCGTTAATTCACCCCTCCACTTT.

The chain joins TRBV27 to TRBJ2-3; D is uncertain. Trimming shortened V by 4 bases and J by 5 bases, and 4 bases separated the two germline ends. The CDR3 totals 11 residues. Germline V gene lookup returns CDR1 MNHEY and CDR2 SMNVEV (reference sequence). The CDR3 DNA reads TGTGCCAGCAGTTCGGTAGATACGCAGTATTTT. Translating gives CASSSVDTQYF.

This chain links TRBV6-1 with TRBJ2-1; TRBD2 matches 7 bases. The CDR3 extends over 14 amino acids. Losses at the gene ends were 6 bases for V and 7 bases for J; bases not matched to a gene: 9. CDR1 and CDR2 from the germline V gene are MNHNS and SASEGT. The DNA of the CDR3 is TGTGCCAGCAGGGGGACTACCGTAGCGAATGAGCAGTTCTTC. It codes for CASRGTTVANEQFF.

CDR3 nucleotides: TGTGCCAGCAGTTACTCCCGGGACAGGCCTTATTCACCCCTCCACTTT. Residues: CASSYSRDRPYSPLHF. The V and J genes are TRBV6-5 and TRBJ1-6; 8 bases are shared with TRBD1. CDR1 and CDR2 (germline): MNHEY, SVGAGI. The CDR3 spans 16 residues. V gave up 0 bases and J gave up 8 bases; unmatched junction bases: 6.